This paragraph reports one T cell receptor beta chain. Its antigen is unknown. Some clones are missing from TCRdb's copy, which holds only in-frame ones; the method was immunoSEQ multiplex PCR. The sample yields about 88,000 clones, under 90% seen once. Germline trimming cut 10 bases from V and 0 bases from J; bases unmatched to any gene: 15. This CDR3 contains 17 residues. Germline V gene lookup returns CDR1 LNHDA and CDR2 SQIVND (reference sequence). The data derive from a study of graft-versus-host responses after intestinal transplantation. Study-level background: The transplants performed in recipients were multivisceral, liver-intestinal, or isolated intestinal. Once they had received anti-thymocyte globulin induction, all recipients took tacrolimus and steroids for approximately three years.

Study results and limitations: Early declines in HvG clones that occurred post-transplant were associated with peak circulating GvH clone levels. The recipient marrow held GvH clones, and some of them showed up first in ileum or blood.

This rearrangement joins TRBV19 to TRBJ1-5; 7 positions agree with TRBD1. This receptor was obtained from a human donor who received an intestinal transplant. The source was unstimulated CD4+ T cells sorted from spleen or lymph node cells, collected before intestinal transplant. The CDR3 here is CATQGQLNPYSNQPQHF. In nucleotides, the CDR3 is TGTGCCACCCAGGGACAGCTAAACCCCTATAGCAATCAGCCCCAGCATTTT.